The next 20 T cell receptor beta chains were all read from a single sample in a study of immune evolution from preneoplasia to lung adenocarcinoma. Sequenced by immunoSEQ multiplex PCR; TCRdb stores in-frame clones only, minus some. The table records about 8,200 clones, roughly three quarters of them present only once. Sequencing used FFPE adjacent normal lung tissue. All receptors come from a person aged 60 to 85 with lung adenocarcinoma.

The chain carries TRBV25-1 and TRBJ2-2; D is unresolved. The V end lost 2 bases, the J end lost 4 bases, and 5 bases lay between the germline ends. The CDR3 spans 13 residues. CDR1 and CDR2 from the germline V gene are MGHDK and SYGVNS. The CDR3: CASSEQPTGELFF. The CDR3 DNA reads TGTGCCAGCAGTGAACAACCCACCGGGGAGCTGTTTTTT.

The gene calls are TRBV10-1 and TRBJ1-5, with a tentative D call TRBD1 (5 bases). Germline CDR1 WNHNN, CDR2 SYGVQD (reference sequence). This CDR3 contains 14 residues. V lost 4 bases and J lost 1, with 8 bases in between. DNA of the CDR3: TGCGCCAGCAGTGTGTGGGGCAGCAATCAGCCCCAGCATTTT. Protein: CASSVWGSNQPQHF.

Note on this clone: Distinct nucleotide sequences in the sample also encode this CDR3. The rearrangement links TRBV6-1 to TRBJ2-7; D remains ambiguous. This CDR3 contains 12 residues. V lost 2 bases and J lost 3, with 5 bases in between. Germline CDR1 reads MNHNS; CDR2 reads SASEGT. This CDR3 is CASSESGYEQYF. CDR3 DNA: TGTGCCAGCAGTGAATCGGGCTACGAGCAGTACTTC.

The CDR3 region has the DNA TGTGCCTGGAGTGTACTTGAGGGGGCGGGAGAGACCCAGTACTTC. Residues: CAWSVLEGAGETQYF. The chain combines TRBV30 with TRBJ2-5, with TRBD1 matching 7 bases. CDR3 length equals 15 residues. V lost 0 bases and J lost 4; bases outside the gene matches: 8. Germline loops: CDR1 GTSNPN, CDR2 SVGIG (reference sequence). Together with reference TRBV30 and TRBJ2-5, the CDR3 gives the full variable domain: SQTIHQWPATLVQPVGSPLSLECTVEGTSNPNLYWYRQAAGRGLQLLFYSVGIGQISSEVPQNLSASRPQDRQFILSSKKLLLSDSGFYLCAWSVLEGAGETQYFGPGTRLLVL.

The chain carries TRBV18 and TRBJ1-1; D not resolved. V lost 5 bases and J lost 3, with 10 bases in between. The germline gives CDR1 KGHSH, CDR2 LQKENI. CDR3 length: 13 amino acids. CDR3: CASSSDMDTEAFF. In DNA form, the CDR3 reads TGTGCCAGCTCATCCGACATGGACACTGAAGCTTTCTTT.

The chain's CDR3 is CAINGGVYQPQHF. Here the CDR3 DNA reads TGTGCCATCAATGGGGGAGTCTATCAGCCCCAGCATTTT. This sequence joins TRBV10-3 and TRBJ1-5; a weak D match, TRBD1 (5 bases). Looked up from germline, CDR1 is ENHRY and CDR2 is SYGVKD. Deletions cut 7 bases from V and 5 bases from J, with 12 bases between. The CDR3 runs to 13 residues.

With respect to this clone: Other DNA sequences from this sample encode an identical CDR3 as well. The chain carries TRBV9 and TRBJ1-1; 8 positions agree with TRBD1. The V gene end was trimmed by 4 bases and the J gene end by 3 bases; junction bases not matched to a gene: 5. Germline values: CDR1 SGDLS, CDR2 YYNGEE. There are 14 residues in the CDR3. The CDR3 protein is CASSPLTGDTEAFF. CDR3 sequence (DNA): TGTGCCAGCAGCCCCCTGACAGGGGACACTGAAGCTTTCTTT.

The chain carries TRBV30 and TRBJ1-2; D is unresolved. This CDR3 region has 11 residues. Germline CDR1 and CDR2: GTSNPN and SVGIG (reference sequence). V dropped 0 bases and J dropped 2 bases, with 1 base sitting between them. The CDR3 here is CAWSVNYGYTF. The CDR3 DNA is TGTGCCTGGAGTGTAAACTATGGCTACACCTTC.

The V and J genes are TRBV5-1 and TRBJ1-5, with TRBD1 identical over 7 bases. V was clipped by 5 bases and J by 7 bases; unmatched bases: 12. This CDR3 region has 15 residues. Germline V gene lookup returns CDR1 SGHRS and CDR2 YFSETQ. In DNA, the CDR3 is TGCGCCAGCAGTTACGACAGGGCGGGAGGGCAGCCCCAGCATTTT. Protein product: CASSYDRAGGQPQHF.

The chain carries TRBV29-1 and TRBJ1-2, with a possible D match to TRBD1 (5 bases). The CDR3 is made up of 14 amino acids. Germline CDR1 SQVTM, CDR2 ANQGSEA. Between the trimmed V and J ends, which lost 3 bases and 13 bases, there was a span of 24 bases. CDR3 nucleotide sequence: TGCAGCGTTGACGTTGGGTGGCAGGGTGGAGTAGGCACCTTC. This codes for CSVDVGWQGGVGTF. The full variable domain, its missing parts supplied by reference TRBV29-1 and TRBJ1-2, is SAVISQKPSRDICQRGTSLTIQCQVDSQVTMMFWYRQQPGQSLTLIATANQGSEATYESGFVIDKFPISRPNLTFSTLTVSNMSPEDSSIYLCSVDVGWQGGVGTFGSGTRLTVV.

This rearrangement joins TRBV9 to TRBJ2-1; D is ambiguous. V lost 0 bases and J lost 2, with 3 bases in between. This CDR3 has 13 residues. Germline CDR1 reads SGDLS; CDR2 reads YYNGEE. The DNA for the CDR3 is TGTGCCAGCAGCGTAGCGACCTACAATGAGCAGTTCTTC. It yields the protein CASSVATYNEQFF.

The chain combines TRBV5-1 with TRBJ2-7; possibly TRBD1 or TRBD2 for D (5 bases each). The CDR3 runs to 13 residues. Trimming cost V 4 bases and J 4 bases, with 12 bases left between them. Per the germline V gene, CDR1 is SGHRS and CDR2 is YFSETQ. The DNA for the CDR3 is TGCGCCAGCAGCACCGGGACGGGGTACGAGCAGTACTTC. Its protein product is CASSTGTGYEQYF. Filled out from reference TRBV5-1 and TRBJ2-7, the complete variable domain reads KAGVTQTPRYLIKTRGQQVTLSCSPISGHRSVSWYQQTPGQGLQFLFEYFSETQRNKGNFPGRFSGRQFSNSRSEMNVSTLELGDSALYLCASSTGTGYEQYFGPGTRLTVT.

The V gene is TRBV28, the J gene TRBJ1-2; a weak D match, TRBD1 (6 bases). V lost 1 base and J 3 bases, leaving 18 bases between the germline ends. Per the germline V gene, CDR1 is MDHEN and CDR2 is SYDVKM. This CDR3 contains 17 residues. The CDR3 here is CASSLFRTGTPYYGYTF. The CDR3 DNA is TGTGCCAGCAGTTTATTCAGAACAGGGACTCCCTACTATGGCTACACCTTC.

The gene calls are TRBV30 and TRBJ1-2, with a weak D call TRBD1 (6 bases). The CDR3 is 13 residues long. Germline CDR1 is GTSNPN and CDR2 is SVGIG (reference sequence). V lost 0 bases, J lost 6 bases, and 11 bases lay in between. CDR3: CAWSVDRLNGYTF. The CDR3 DNA is TGTGCCTGGAGTGTAGACAGGTTGAATGGCTACACCTTC.

This chain connects TRBV30 to TRBJ2-7, with D possibly matching TRBD1 (6 bases). Germline CDR1 and CDR2: GTSNPN and SVGIG (reference sequence). This CDR3 is 15 amino acids long. The V end lost 0 bases, the J end lost 3 bases, and 15 bases lay between the germline ends. Here the CDR3 reads CAWSVTGILLYEQYF. The DNA for the CDR3 is TGTGCCTGGAGTGTTACAGGGATATTACTCTACGAGCAGTACTTC. The whole variable domain, remainder taken from reference TRBV30 and TRBJ2-7, is SQTIHQWPATLVQPVGSPLSLECTVEGTSNPNLYWYRQAAGRGLQLLFYSVGIGQISSEVPQNLSASRPQDRQFILSSKKLLLSDSGFYLCAWSVTGILLYEQYFGPGTRLTVT.

This chain connects TRBV6-5 to TRBJ1-2, with a possible D match to TRBD1 (6 bases). This CDR3 is 15 amino acids long. V shed 5 bases and J shed 3 bases, with 16 bases lying between them. CDR1 and CDR2 from the germline V gene are MNHEY and SVGAGI. CDR3 nucleotide sequence: TGTGCCAGCAGTCTTGGCTCAGACAGGCACTATGGCTACACCTTC. Amino acids: CASSLGSDRHYGYTF.

This chain joins TRBV19 and TRBJ2-7, with 8 bases lining up with TRBD1. The J segment lost 5 bases and the V segment lost 6 bases, leaving 6 bases of the junction unmatched. Looked up from germline, CDR1 is LNHDA and CDR2 is SQIVND (reference sequence). The length of the CDR3 is 13 residues. The CDR3 region has the DNA TGTGCCAGTAGACCACGGGACAGGAACGAGCAGTACTTC. This translates into CASRPRDRNEQYF.

The chain carries TRBV30 and TRBJ1-1; D unclear. CDR3 length: 13 residues. Germline CDR1 and CDR2: GTSNPN and SVGIG (reference sequence). Trimming left V 0 bases short and J 3 bases short, with 8 bases between. The DNA for the CDR3 is TGTGCCTGGAGTGTAGGATTGGACACTGAAGCTTTCTTT. Translating gives CAWSVGLDTEAFF.

This chain links TRBV30 with TRBJ2-7; 9 bases agree with TRBD1. In germline, CDR1 is GTSNPN, CDR2 SVGIG (reference sequence). Losses at the gene ends were 3 bases for V and 1 base for J; bases not matched to a gene: 10. The CDR3 spans 16 residues. CDR3 region: CAWRDRDRAPSYEQYF. The CDR3 DNA follows: TGTGCCTGGAGAGACAGGGACAGGGCCCCTTCCTACGAGCAGTACTTC.

The chain has TRBV20-1 and TRBJ1-1; D not certain. This CDR3 spans 11 amino acids. Deletions cut 5 bases from V and 3 bases from J, with 7 bases between. In germline, CDR1 is DFQATT, CDR2 SNEGSKA (reference sequence). The DNA of the CDR3 is TGCAGTGCTTCCGTCTACACTGAAGCTTTCTTT. Translation: CSASVYTEAFF.